The T cell receptor beta chain described here comes from a study of blood T cells in healthy people across ages. Study information: About one barcoded beta molecule per two T cells was the capture yield of template switching.

This clonotype was detected a few times. The CDR3 spans 13 residues. Looked up from germline, CDR1 is ENHRY and CDR2 is SYGVKD. V was shortened by 10 bases and J by 5 bases, with 17 bases between the two germline ends. For the second PCR, which ran for roughly 6 to 11 cycles, a sample-barcoded 5' primer and a J-beta primer mix were used. Via MiXCR, TCRdb re-called the 5' RACE reads, giving one row per CDR3 protein. The sample records around 710,000 distinct CDR3 sequences, 35% to 45% being singletons. Sequenced: blood. The chain links TRBV10-3 to TRBJ1-2; perhaps TRBD1 as D (5 bases). The origin of this receptor is a woman aged 55-70 years in good health. CDR3: CATAGRAEYGYTF. The DNA for the CDR3 is TGTGCCACAGCCGGCAGGGCGGAGTATGGCTACACCTTC.